This T cell receptor (beta chain) was captured by sequencing in a study of blood T cell repertoires in COVID-19. Study details: Nucleic acid was either cDNA or gDNA, and it came from T cells, B-cell-depleted T cells, or PBMCs.

With 0 bases removed from V and 5 bases from J, the gap between germline ends came to 7 bases. Germline values: CDR1 GTSNPN, CDR2 SVGIG (reference sequence). CDR3 length: 13 residues. Original processing notes: Amplification with reference gene primers provided the estimates of nucleated cell counts. TCRdb's table, derived via immunoSEQ multiplex PCR, lists solely in-frame clones and lacks some. That table gives V, J and clone size, and the DNA gave D and trimming. The profile covers over 400,000 clones, with roughly nine tenths appearing a single time and 6.5% to 9.5% taken by the ten largest. Adults between roughly 18 and 89 years of age took part from approximately 24 US areas. Either two negative PCRs, clearance, or symptom resolution qualified Cohort 3 donors as recovered.

This clonotype was obtained from a woman in her sixties or seventies who had recovered from COVID-19. The gene calls are TRBV30 and TRBJ2-2; a weak D match, TRBD1 (5 bases). Sequencing was carried out using PBMCs or T cells enriched from blood (not recorded which). The CDR3 DNA follows: TGTGCCTGGAGTGTACCAGGGACCGGGGAGCTGTTTTTT. This codes for CAWSVPGTGELFF. The full variable domain, completed using reference TRBV30 and TRBJ2-2, is SQTIHQWPATLVQPVGSPLSLECTVEGTSNPNLYWYRQAAGRGLQLLFYSVGIGQISSEVPQNLSASRPQDRQFILSSKKLLLSDSGFYLCAWSVPGTGELFFGEGSRLTVL.